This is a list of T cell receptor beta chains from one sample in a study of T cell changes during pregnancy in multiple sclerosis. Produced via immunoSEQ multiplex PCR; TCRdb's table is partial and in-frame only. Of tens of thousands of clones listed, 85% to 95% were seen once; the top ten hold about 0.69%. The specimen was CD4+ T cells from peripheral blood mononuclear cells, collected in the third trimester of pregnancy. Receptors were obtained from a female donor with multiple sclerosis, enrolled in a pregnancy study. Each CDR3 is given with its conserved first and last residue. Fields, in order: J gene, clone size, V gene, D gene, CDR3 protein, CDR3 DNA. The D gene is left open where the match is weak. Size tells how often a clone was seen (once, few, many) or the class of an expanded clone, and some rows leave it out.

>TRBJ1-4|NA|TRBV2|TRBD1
CASSFEDRAVKKLFF
TGTGCCAGCAGTTTCGAGGACAGGGCAGTGAAAAAACTGTTTTTT
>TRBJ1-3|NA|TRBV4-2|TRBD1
CASSQIRAGQHSGNTIYF
TGTGCCAGCAGCCAAATCCGTGCGGGACAGCACTCTGGAAACACCATATATTTT
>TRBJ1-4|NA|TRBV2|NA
CASSVRLTTNEKLFF
TGTGCCAGCAGTGTGCGCTTAACAACTAATGAAAAACTGTTTTTT
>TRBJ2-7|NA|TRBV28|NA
CASSSGQIRKNSYEQYF
TGTGCCAGCAGTTCAGGACAGATAAGGAAGAACTCCTACGAGCAGTACTTC
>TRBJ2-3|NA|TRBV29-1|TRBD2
CSILAPGYTQYF
TGCAGCATACTAGCGCCCGGGTATACGCAGTATTTT
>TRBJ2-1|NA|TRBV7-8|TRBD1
CASSRPGGGGGSYNEQFF
TGTGCCAGCAGTCGTCCAGGGGGTGGGGGTGGCTCCTACAATGAGCAGTTCTTC
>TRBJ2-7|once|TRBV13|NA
CASSPTNTYFFEQYF
TGTGCCAGCAGCCCAACGAATACCTACTTTTTCGAGCAGTACTTC
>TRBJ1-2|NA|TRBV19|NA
CASSLSRGGAYGYTF
TGTGCCAGTAGCCTGTCTCGCGGCGGGGCCTATGGCTACACCTTC
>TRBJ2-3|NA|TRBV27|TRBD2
CASSLTPGTSVRTDTQYF
TGTGCCAGCAGTCTCACCCCCGGGACTAGCGTTCGCACAGATACGCAGTATTTT
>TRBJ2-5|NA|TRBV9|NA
CASSVDIQETQYF
TGTGCCAGCAGCGTAGACATTCAAGAGACCCAGTACTTC
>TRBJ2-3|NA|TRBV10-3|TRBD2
CAISRTGTSGSADTQYF
TGTGCCATCAGCCGAACCGGGACTAGCGGGAGTGCAGATACGCAGTATTTT
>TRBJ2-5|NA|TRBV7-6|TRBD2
CASSLGLAGGEETQYF
TGTGCCAGCAGCCTTGGACTAGCGGGAGGGGAAGAGACCCAGTACTTC
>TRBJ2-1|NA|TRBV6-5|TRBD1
CASRKPGQSYNEQFF
TGTGCCAGCAGGAAACCGGGACAGAGCTACAATGAGCAGTTCTTC
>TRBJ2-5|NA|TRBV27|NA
CASSLSGLRETQYF
TGTGCCAGCAGTTTATCCGGCCTCAGGGAGACCCAGTACTTC
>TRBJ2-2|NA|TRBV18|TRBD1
CASSEDRVSSSGELFF
TGTGCCAGCTCAGAAGACAGGGTTTCTAGTTCCGGGGAGCTGTTTTTT
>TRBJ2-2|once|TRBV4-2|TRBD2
CASSHGTSGANTGELFF
TGTGCCAGCAGCCACGGGACTAGCGGGGCGAACACCGGGGAGCTGTTTTTT
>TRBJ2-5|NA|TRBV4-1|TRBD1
CASSQDPGTDQETQYF
TGCGCCAGCAGCCAAGATCCCGGGACAGACCAAGAGACCCAGTACTTC
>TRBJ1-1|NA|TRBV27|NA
CASSLSYRVNTEAFF
TGTGCCAGCAGTTTATCCTACAGAGTGAACACTGAAGCTTTCTTT
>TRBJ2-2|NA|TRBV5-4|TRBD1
CASSRTGASTGELFF
TGTGCCAGCAGCCGGACAGGGGCGAGCACCGGGGAGCTGTTTTTT
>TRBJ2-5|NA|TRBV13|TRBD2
CASSIGTGGGETQYF
TGTGCCAGCAGCATAGGCACGGGAGGAGGGGAGACCCAGTACTTC
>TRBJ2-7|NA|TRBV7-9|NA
CASSRAGVYEQYF
TGTGCCAGCAGCCGGGCCGGGGTCTACGAGCAGTACTTC
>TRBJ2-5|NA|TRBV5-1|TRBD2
CASRATGGQETQYF
TGCGCCAGCCGAGCGACGGGAGGGCAAGAGACCCAGTACTTC
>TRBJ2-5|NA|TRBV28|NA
CASSPRRKETQYF
TGTGCCAGCAGTCCCCGGAGGAAAGAGACCCAGTACTTC
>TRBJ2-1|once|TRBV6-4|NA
CASRGSGSSYNEQFF
TGTGCCAGCAGAGGTTCCGGGAGCTCCTACAATGAGCAGTTCTTC
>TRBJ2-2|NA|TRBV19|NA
CASRWGLGGGELFF
TGTGCCAGTAGATGGGGGCTTGGCGGCGGGGAGCTGTTTTTT
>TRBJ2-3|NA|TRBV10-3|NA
CAINEAGGRTDTQYF
TGTGCCATCAACGAAGCGGGTGGTCGCACAGATACGCAGTATTTT
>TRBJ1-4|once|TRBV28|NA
CASRNPGVDEKLFF
TGTGCCAGCAGAAATCCAGGGGTAGATGAAAAACTGTTTTTT
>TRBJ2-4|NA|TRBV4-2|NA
CASSQELRGNIQYF
TGTGCCAGCAGCCAAGAACTACGGGGAAACATTCAGTACTTC
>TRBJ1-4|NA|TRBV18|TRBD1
CASSVDRAPNEKLFF
TGTGCCAGCTCAGTCGACAGGGCACCTAATGAAAAACTGTTTTTT
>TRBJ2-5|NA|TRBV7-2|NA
CASMPNPGSQETQYF
TGTGCCAGCATGCCCAATCCAGGTTCCCAAGAGACCCAGTACTTC
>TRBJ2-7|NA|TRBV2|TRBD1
CARRTGGSTEQYF
TGTGCCAGACGGACAGGGGGTTCCACCGAGCAGTACTTC
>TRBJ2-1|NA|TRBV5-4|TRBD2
CASSWGGLSEFF
TGTGCCAGCAGCTGGGGGGGACTCTCAGAGTTCTTC
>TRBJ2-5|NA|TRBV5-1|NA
CASSLEGKETQYF
TGCGCCAGCAGCTTGGAGGGGAAAGAGACCCAGTACTTC
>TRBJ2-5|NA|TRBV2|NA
CASSEEVGARETQYF
TGTGCCAGCAGTGAAGAGGTGGGGGCGCGAGAGACCCAGTACTTC
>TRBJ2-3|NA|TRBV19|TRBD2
CASRTRAGSTDTQYF
TGTGCCAGTAGGACTAGAGCGGGAAGCACAGATACGCAGTATTTT
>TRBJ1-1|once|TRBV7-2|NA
CASSPTTSNTEAFF
TGTGCCAGCAGTCCCACTACATCGAACACTGAAGCTTTCTTT
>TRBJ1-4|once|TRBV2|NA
CASSEAGGFGEKLFF
TGTGCCAGCAGTGAAGCGGGAGGGTTCGGCGAAAAACTGTTTTTT
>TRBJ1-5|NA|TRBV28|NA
CASSLPPGGQGGGSQPQHF
TGTGCCAGCAGTTTACCGCCCGGGGGGCAGGGTGGGGGAAGTCAGCCCCAGCATTTT
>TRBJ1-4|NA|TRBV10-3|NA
CAISESQVILTGGREKLFF
TGTGCCATCAGTGAGTCTCAAGTGATACTGACCGGGGGTCGTGAAAAACTGTTTTTT
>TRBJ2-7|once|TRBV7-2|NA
CASSSRNEQYF
TGTGCCAGCAGCTCCAGGAACGAGCAGTACTTC
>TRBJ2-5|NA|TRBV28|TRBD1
CASSSTGQQQETQYF
TGTGCCAGCAGTTCCACGGGACAGCAGCAAGAGACCCAGTACTTC
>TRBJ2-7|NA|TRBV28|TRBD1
CASSFDPRRSRDRSQQYF
TGTGCCAGCAGTTTCGACCCCCGACGGTCCCGGGACAGGTCCCAGCAGTACTTC
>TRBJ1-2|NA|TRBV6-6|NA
CASRLSLALNYGYTF
TGTGCCAGCCGACTTTCCCTCGCCCTTAACTATGGCTACACCTTC
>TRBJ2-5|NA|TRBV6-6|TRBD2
CASSYRASGAQETQYF
TGTGCCAGCAGTTACAGGGCTAGCGGGGCCCAAGAGACCCAGTACTTC
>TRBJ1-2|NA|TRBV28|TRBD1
CASSAGTGMRYGYTF
TGTGCCAGCAGTGCCGGGACAGGGATGCGCTATGGCTACACCTTC
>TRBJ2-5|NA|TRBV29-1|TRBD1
CSVGPGQGKTQYF
TGCAGCGTGGGACCGGGACAGGGGAAGACCCAGTACTTC
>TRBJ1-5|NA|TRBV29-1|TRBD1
CSVRTGSNQPQHF
TGCAGCGTTCGGACAGGGAGCAATCAGCCCCAGCATTTT
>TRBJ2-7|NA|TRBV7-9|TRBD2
CASSHRQGLAGYEQYF
TGTGCCAGCAGCCATCGCCAGGGACTAGCTGGTTACGAGCAGTACTTC
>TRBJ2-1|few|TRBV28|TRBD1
CASKGTDSYNEQFF
TGTGCCAGCAAAGGGACAGACTCCTACAATGAGCAGTTCTTC
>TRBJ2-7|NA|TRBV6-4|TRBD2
CARYVFCVPGREGSSYEQYF
TGTGCCAGATACGTATTTTGTGTTCCCGGGAGGGAAGGTTCATCCTACGAGCAGTACTTC
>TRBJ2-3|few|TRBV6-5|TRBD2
CASSQTSGSTDTQYF
TGTGCCAGCAGCCAGACTAGCGGCAGCACAGATACGCAGTATTTT
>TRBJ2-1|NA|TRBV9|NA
CASSVLSLSSYNEQFF
TGTGCCAGCAGCGTACTTAGTCTGAGCTCCTACAATGAGCAGTTCTTC
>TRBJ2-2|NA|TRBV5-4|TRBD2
CASSLGASGNTGELFF
TGTGCCAGCAGCTTGGGCGCTAGCGGGAACACCGGGGAGCTGTTTTTT
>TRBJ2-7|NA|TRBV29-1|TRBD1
CSVESGTGGYEQYF
TGCAGCGTTGAATCCGGGACAGGGGGCTACGAGCAGTACTTC
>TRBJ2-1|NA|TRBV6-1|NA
CASRSGRAGYNEQFF
TGTGCCAGCAGAAGCGGCCGGGCCGGCTACAATGAGCAGTTCTTC
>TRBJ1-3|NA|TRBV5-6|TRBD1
CASSKDRVSGNTIYF
TGTGCCAGCAGCAAGGACAGGGTCTCTGGAAACACCATATATTTT
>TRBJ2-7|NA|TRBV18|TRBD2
CASSTRSGSSYEQYF
TGTGCCAGCTCAACCCGTAGCGGGAGCTCCTACGAGCAGTACTTC
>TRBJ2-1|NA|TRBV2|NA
CASSEQISCNEQFF
TGTGCCAGCAGTGAACAGATCTCCTGCAATGAGCAGTTCTTC
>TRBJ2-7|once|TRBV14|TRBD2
CASSFRGGTSGATYEQYF
TGTGCCAGCAGCTTTCGGGGGGGGACTAGCGGAGCTACCTACGAGCAGTACTTC
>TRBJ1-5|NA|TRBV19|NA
CASSIEEQPQHF
TGTGCCAGTAGTATCGAGGAACAGCCCCAGCATTTT